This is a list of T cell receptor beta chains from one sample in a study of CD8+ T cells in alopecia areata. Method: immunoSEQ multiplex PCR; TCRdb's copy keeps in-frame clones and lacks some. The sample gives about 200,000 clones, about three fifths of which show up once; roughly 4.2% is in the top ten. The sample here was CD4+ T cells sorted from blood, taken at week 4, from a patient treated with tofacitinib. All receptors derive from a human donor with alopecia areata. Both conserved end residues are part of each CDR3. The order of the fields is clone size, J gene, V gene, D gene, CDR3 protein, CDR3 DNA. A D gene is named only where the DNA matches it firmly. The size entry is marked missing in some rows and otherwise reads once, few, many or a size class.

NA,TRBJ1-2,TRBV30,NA,CAWSVLEGYGYTF,TGTGCCTGGAGTGTACTAGAGGGGTATGGCTACACCTTC
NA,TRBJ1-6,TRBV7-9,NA,CASSRENSPLHF,TGTGCCAGCAGCCGAGAGAATTCACCCCTCCACTTT
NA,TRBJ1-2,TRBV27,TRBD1,CASSFSTGRDGYTF,TGTGCCAGCAGTTTCTCGACAGGGAGAGATGGCTACACCTTC
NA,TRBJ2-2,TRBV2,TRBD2,CASRRTSGSTGELFF,TGTGCCAGCAGAAGGACTAGCGGATCCACCGGGGAGCTGTTTTTT
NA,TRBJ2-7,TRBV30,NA,CAWSGDLTGAYEQYF,TGTGCCTGGAGTGGCGACCTTACTGGGGCCTACGAGCAGTACTTC
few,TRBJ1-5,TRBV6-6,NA,CASSDRPFQPQHF,TGTGCCAGCAGTGACCGACCGTTTCAGCCCCAGCATTTT
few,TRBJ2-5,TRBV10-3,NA,CATGSQGRETQYF,TGTGCCACTGGGTCACAGGGAAGAGAGACCCAGTACTTC
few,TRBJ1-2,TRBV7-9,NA,CASSPPAVRTNGYTF,TGTGCCAGCAGCCCCCCAGCTGTCCGTACCAATGGCTACACCTTC
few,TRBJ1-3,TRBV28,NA,CASGVGRNTIYF,TGTGCCAGCGGCGTGGGCAGAAACACCATATATTTT
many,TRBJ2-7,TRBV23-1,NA,CAIQSRRYF,TGCGCCATCCAGTCGCGACGTTACTTC
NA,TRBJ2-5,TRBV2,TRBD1,CASSADRAGETQYF,TGTGCCAGCAGTGCCGACAGGGCAGGGGAGACCCAGTACTTC
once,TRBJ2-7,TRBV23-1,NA,CASSLGRFLKEQYF,TGCGCCAGCAGTCTTGGCAGATTCCTTAAGGAGCAGTACTTC
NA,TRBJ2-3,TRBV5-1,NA,CASSLEQPRRQYF,TGCGCCAGCAGCTTGGAGCAACCCCGTAGGCAGTATTTT
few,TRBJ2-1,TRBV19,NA,CASSIPQGNEQFF,TGTGCCAGTAGTATCCCCCAGGGGAATGAGCAGTTCTTC
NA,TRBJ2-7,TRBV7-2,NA,CASSLASTSGLDF,TGTGCCAGCAGCTTAGCATCCACTTCGGGTTTAGACTTC
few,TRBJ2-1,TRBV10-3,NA,CATLRGSGSYYNEQFF,TGTGCCACCCTCCGGGGGAGCGGCTCTTACTACAATGAGCAGTTCTTC
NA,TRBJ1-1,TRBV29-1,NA,CSGQGDQAFF,TGCAGCGGGCAGGGAGACCAAGCTTTCTTT
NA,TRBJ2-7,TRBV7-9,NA,CASSLGQEGYDEQYF,TGTGCCAGCAGCTTGGGCCAGGAGGGTTACGACGAGCAGTACTTC
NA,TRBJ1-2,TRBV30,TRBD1,CAWAALDREGSGYTF,TGTGCCTGGGCCGCTTTGGACAGGGAAGGATCTGGCTACACCTTC
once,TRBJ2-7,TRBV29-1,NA,CSVRQGNYEQYF,TGCAGCGTTCGGCAGGGCAACTACGAGCAGTACTTC
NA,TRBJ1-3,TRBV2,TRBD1,CASSPGTGLSGNTIYF,TGTGCCAGCAGCCCCGGGACAGGTCTCTCTGGAAACACCATATATTTT
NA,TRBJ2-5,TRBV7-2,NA,CASSAAETQYF,TGTGCCAGCTCGGCCGCGGAGACCCAGTACTTC
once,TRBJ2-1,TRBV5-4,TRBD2,CASSSGTSVPYNEQFF,TGTGCCAGCAGCTCGGGGACTAGCGTTCCCTACAATGAGCAGTTCTTC
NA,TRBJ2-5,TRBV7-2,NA,CAIQGGAVQETQYF,TGTGCCATCCAGGGGGGGGCCGTCCAAGAGACCCAGTACTTC
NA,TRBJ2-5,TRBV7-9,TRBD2,CASSLYTGGGKETQYF,TGTGCCAGCAGCTTATACACCGGCGGGGGAAAAGAGACCCAGTACTTC
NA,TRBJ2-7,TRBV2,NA,CASSAGYEQYF,TGTGCCAGCAGTGCGGGCTACGAGCAGTACTTC
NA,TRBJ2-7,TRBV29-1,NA,CSVEALVEGVYEQYF,TGCAGCGTTGAAGCGTTAGTGGAGGGGGTCTACGAGCAGTACTTC